This entry describes one T cell receptor (beta chain). Its matching antigen is unknown. The entry originates in a study of CD8+CD57+ T cells in acquired aplastic anemia. General observations from the study: There were 25 to 35 CD8+ CDR3 sequences that occurred in both patients and controls.

The V end lost 2 bases, the J end lost 8 bases, and 25 bases lay between the germline ends. This CDR3 is 18 amino acids long. CDR1 is MGHRA, CDR2 YSYEKL, per germline. Patients picked for sequencing had shown CD8+CD57+ cell expansion detected by flow cytometry. Patients, without exception, had severe acquired aplastic anemia. The template for TCR beta VDJ and CDR3 sequence profiling was genomic DNA. One entry per CDR3 protein, called by TCRdb with MiXCR from the reads. The table has 150,000 to 180,000 distinct CDR3 sequences, around half seen once. The source material was sorted CD4+, CD8+, or CD8+CD57+ T cells (not recorded which) from PBMCs. The sequence was collected from a human donor with aplastic anemia. The chain uses TRBV4-1 and TRBJ1-5; D perhaps matches TRBD1 (5 bases). The CDR3 is CASSQNAPLGVDTEPQHF. CDR3 nucleotides: TGCGCCAGCAGCCAAAATGCTCCCTTAGGGGTGGATACGGAGCCCCAGCATTTT.